This T cell receptor beta chain was recorded in a study of blood T cell repertoires in COVID-19. For the study at large: The analysed material was cDNA or gDNA that came from T cells, B-cell-depleted T cells, or PBMCs.

This clone was observed a handful of times. The authors' processing: Reference gene primers were amplified, and this amplification served to estimate nucleated cell counts. Sequencing used immunoSEQ multiplex PCR; TCRdb keeps in-frame clones, though not all of them. The D gene and trimming were derived from the DNA, and the V and J assignments and clone size from that table. The sample includes about 140,000 clones, about 84% seen only once; the top ten take 8% to 10%. Trimming took 7 bases from V and 3 from J; bases not matched to a gene: 1. This CDR3 is built from 13 residues. Per the germline V gene, CDR1 is KGHDR and CDR2 is SFDVKD.

Sample: peripheral blood. The receptor comes from a woman of 80 years or more in a cohort sampled during active or convalescent COVID-19. This chain connects TRBV24-1 to TRBJ2-5, with 10 bases lining up with TRBD1. The CDR3 DNA sequence: TGTGCCACCAGGGGGACAGGGGAAGAGACCCAGTACTTC. Translation: CATRGTGEETQYF.